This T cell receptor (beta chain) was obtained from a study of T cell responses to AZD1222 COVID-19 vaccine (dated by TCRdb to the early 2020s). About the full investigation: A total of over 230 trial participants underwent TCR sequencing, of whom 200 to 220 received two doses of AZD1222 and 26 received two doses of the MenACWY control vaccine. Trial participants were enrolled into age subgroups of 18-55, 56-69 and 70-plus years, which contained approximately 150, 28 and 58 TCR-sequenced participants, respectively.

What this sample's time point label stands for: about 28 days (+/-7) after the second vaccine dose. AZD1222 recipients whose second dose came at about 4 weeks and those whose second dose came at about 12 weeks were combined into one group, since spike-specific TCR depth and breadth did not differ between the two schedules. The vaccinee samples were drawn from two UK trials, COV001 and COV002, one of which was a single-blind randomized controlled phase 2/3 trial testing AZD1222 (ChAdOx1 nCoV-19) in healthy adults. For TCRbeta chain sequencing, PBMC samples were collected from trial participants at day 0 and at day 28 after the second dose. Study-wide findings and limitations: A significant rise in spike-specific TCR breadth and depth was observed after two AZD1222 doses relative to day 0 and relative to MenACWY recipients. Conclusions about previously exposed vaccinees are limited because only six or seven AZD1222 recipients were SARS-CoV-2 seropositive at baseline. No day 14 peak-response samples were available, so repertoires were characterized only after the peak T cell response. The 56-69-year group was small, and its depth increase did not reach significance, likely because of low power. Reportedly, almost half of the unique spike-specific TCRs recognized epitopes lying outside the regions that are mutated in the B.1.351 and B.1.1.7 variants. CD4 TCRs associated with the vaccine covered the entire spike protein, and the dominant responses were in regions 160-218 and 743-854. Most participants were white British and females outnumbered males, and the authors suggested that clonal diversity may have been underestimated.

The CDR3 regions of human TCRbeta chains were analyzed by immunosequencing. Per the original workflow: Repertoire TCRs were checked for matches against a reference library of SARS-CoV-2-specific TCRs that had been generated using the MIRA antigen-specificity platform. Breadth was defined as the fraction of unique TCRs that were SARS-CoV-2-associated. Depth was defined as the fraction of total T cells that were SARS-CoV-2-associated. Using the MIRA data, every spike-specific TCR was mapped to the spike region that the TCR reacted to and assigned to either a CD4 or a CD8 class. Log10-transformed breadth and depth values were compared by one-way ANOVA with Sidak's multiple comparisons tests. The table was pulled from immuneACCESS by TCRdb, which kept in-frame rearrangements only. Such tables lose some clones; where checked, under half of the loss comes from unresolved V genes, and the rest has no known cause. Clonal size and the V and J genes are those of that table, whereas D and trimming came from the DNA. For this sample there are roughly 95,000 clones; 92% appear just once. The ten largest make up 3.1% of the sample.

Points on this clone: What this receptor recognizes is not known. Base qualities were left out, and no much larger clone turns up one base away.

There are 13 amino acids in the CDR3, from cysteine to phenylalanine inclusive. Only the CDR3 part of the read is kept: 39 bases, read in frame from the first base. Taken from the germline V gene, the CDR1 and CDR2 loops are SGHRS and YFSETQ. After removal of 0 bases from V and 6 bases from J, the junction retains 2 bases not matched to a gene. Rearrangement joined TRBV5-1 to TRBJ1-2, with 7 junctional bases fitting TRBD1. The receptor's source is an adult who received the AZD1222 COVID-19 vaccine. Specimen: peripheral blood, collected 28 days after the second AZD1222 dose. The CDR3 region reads CASSLEGADGYTF. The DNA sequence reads TGCGCCAGCAGCTTGGAGGGGGCGGATGGCTACACCTTC. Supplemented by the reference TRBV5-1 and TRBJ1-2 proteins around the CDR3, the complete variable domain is KAGVTQTPRYLIKTRGQQVTLSCSPISGHRSVSWYQQTPGQGLQFLFEYFSETQRNKGNFPGRFSGRQFSNSRSEMNVSTLELGDSALYLCASSLEGADGYTFGSGTRLTVV.